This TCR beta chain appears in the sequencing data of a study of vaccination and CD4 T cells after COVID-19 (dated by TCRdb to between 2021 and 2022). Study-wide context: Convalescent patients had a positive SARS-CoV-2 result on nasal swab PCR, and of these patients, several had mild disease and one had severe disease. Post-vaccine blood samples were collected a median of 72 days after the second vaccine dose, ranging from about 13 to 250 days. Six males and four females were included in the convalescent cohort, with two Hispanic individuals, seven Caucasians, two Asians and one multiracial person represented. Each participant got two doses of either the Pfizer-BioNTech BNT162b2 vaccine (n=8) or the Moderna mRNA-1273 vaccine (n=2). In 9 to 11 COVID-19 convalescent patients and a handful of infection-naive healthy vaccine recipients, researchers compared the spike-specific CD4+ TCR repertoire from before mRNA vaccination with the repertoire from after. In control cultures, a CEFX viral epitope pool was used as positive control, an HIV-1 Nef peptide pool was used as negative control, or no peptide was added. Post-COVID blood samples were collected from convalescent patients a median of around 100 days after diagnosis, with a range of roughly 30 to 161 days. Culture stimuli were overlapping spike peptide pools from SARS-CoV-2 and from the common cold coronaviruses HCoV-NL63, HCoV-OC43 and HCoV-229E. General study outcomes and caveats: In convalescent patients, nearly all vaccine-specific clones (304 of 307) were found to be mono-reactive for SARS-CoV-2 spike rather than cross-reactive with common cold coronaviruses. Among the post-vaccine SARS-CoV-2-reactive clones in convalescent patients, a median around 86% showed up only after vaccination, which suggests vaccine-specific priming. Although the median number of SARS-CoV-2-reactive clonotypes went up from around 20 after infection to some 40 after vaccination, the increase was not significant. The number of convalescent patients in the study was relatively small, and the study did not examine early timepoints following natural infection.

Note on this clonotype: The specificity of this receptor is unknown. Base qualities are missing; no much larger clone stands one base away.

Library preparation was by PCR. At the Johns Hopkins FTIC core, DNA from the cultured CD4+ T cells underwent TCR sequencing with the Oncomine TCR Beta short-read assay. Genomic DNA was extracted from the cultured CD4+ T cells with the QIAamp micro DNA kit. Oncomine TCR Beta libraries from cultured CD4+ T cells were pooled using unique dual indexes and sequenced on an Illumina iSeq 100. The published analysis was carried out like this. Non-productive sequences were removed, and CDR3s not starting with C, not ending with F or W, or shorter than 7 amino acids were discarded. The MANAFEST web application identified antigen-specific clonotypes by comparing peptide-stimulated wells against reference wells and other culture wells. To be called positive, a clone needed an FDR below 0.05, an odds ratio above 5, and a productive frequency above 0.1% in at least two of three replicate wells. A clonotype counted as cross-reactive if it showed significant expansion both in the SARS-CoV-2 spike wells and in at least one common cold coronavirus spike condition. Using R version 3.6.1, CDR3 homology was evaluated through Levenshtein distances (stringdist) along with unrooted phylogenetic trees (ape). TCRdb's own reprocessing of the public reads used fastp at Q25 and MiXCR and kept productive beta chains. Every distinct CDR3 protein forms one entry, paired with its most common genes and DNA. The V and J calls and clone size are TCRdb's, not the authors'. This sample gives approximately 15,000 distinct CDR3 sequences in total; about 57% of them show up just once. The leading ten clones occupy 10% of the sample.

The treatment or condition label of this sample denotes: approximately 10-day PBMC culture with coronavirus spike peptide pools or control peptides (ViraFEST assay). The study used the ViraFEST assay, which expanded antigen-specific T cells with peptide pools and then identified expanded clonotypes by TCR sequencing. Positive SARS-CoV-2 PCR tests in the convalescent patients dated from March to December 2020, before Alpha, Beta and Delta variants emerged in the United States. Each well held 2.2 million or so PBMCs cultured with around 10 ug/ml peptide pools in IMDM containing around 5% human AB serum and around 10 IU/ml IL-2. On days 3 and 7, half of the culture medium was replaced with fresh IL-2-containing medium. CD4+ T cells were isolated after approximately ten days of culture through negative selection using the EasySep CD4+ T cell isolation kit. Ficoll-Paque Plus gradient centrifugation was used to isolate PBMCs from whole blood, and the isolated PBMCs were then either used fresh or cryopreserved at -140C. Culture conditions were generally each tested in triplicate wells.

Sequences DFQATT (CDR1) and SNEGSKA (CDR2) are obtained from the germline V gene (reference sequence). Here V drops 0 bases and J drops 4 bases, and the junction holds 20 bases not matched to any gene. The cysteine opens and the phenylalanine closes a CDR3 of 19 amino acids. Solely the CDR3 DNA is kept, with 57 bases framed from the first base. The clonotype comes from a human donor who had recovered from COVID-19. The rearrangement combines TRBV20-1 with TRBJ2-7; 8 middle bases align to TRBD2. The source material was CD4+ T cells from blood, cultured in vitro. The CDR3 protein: CSARDLVASGPREVYEQYF. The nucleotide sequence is TGCAGTGCTAGAGATTTGGTGGCTAGCGGGCCCCGAGAGGTTTACGAGCAGTACTTC.